A selection of T cell receptor beta chains follows, all from one sample in a study of molecular identifiers for immune sequencing clone quantification. A single record per CDR3 protein comes from TCRdb applying MiXCR to the PCR reads. The repertoire holds around 460,000 distinct CDR3 sequences, with around 23% as singletons. Sequencing was done on a sample of naive CD8+ T cells from blood, with Jurkat cell RNA spiked in. The receptors originated from a human donor in good health. Some libraries in this study had Jurkat cell RNA spiked in. CDR3s include the opening cysteine and the closing phenylalanine or tryptophan. D genes are given only for firm matches. Size tells how often a clone was seen (once, few, many) or the class of an expanded clone, and some rows leave it out.

V	size	D	J	CDR3	DNA
TRBV4-1	NA	NA	TRBJ1-1	CASSHAGNTEAFF	TGCGCCAGCAGCCACGCCGGGAACACTGAAGCTTTCTTT
TRBV20-1	few	NA	TRBJ2-7	CSARELQPYSYEQYF	TGCAGTGCTAGAGAATTGCAGCCCTACTCCTACGAGCAGTACTTC
TRBV30	many	NA	TRBJ2-7	CAWSTGDPNEQYF	TGTGCCTGGAGTACGGGGGATCCTAACGAGCAGTACTTC
TRBV19	NA	NA	TRBJ1-1	CASIGAHPGGMNTEAFF	TGTGCCAGTATCGGAGCACACCCAGGTGGGATGAACACTGAAGCTTTCTTT
TRBV3-1	NA	TRBD1	TRBJ2-2	CASSQVGQGNTGELFF	TGTGCCAGCAGCCAAGTGGGACAGGGTAACACCGGGGAGCTGTTTTTT
TRBV5-1	NA	TRBD2	TRBJ2-3	CASSQTSGGDYTDTQYF	TGCGCCAGCAGCCAGACTAGCGGGGGGGACTACACAGATACGCAGTATTTT
TRBV7-8	NA	NA	TRBJ1-6	CASSLGFPRGYNSPLHF	TGTGCCAGCAGCCTAGGGTTCCCCCGAGGTTATAATTCACCCCTCCACTTT
TRBV4-1	many	NA	TRBJ1-1	CASSQGYRYMNTEAFF	TGCGCCAGCAGCCAAGGATACAGGTACATGAACACTGAAGCTTTCTTT
TRBV6-1	few	TRBD2	TRBJ2-7	CASSESRGPRTSGSIEQYF	TGTGCCAGCAGCGAGTCGAGGGGGCCCAGGACTAGCGGGAGCATCGAGCAGTACTTC
TRBV7-2	few	TRBD2	TRBJ2-2	CASSHPAGGNTGELFF	TGTGCCAGCAGTCACCCTGCGGGAGGGAACACCGGGGAGCTGTTTTTT
TRBV6-2/TRBV6-3	many	NA	TRBJ1-5	CASSYSGKQPQHF	TGTGCCAGCAGTTACTCGGGGAAGCAGCCCCAGCATTTT
TRBV28	many	NA	TRBJ2-7	CASSSTDHRPYEQYF	TGTGCCAGCAGTTCCACAGACCACCGGCCCTACGAGCAGTACTTC
TRBV5-1	NA	NA	TRBJ2-5	CASSPRLAGPAPQYF	TGCGCCAGCAGCCCCCGCCTCGCGGGCCCAGCGCCCCAGTACTTC
TRBV6-5	many	TRBD2	TRBJ2-3	CASSYGGRSTDTQYF	TGTGCCAGCAGTTACGGCGGGAGGTCCACAGATACGCAGTATTTT
TRBV10-3	few	NA	TRBJ2-2	CAISEPGQNTGELFF	TGTGCCATCAGTGAACCGGGACAGAACACCGGGGAGCTGTTTTTT
TRBV7-9	many	NA	TRBJ1-1	CASSLARGNTEAFF	TGTGCCAGCAGCTTAGCGCGGGGGAATACTGAAGCTTTCTTT
TRBV3-1	once	TRBD1	TRBJ2-4	CASSQDPGQGTKNIQYF	TGTGCCAGCAGCCAAGATCCGGGACAGGGGACCAAAAACATTCAGTACTTC
TRBV7-2	many	NA	TRBJ2-1	CASSSGNLLPNEQFF	TGTGCCAGCAGCTCCGGTAATCTCCTACCCAATGAGCAGTTCTTC
TRBV24-1	many	NA	TRBJ1-4	CATSVPGRASNEKLFF	TGTGCCACCAGTGTCCCGGGCAGGGCGTCTAATGAAAAACTGTTTTTT
TRBV7-3	NA	TRBD2	TRBJ2-3	CASSSPSGSPTDTQYF	TGTGCCAGCAGCTCCCCTAGCGGGAGCCCCACAGATACGCAGTATTTT
TRBV27	few	NA	TRBJ1-5	CASKPFGNQPQHF	TGTGCCAGTAAACCCTTCGGCAATCAGCCCCAGCATTTT
TRBV11-2	NA	NA	TRBJ2-1	CASSLDLWQVYNEQFF	TGTGCCAGCAGCTTAGATCTCTGGCAGGTCTACAATGAGCAGTTCTTC
TRBV24-1	NA	NA	TRBJ2-2	CATSDFSGSNTGELFF	TGTGCCACCAGTGATTTTAGTGGGAGTAACACCGGGGAGCTGTTTTTT
TRBV7-9	NA	TRBD1	TRBJ1-4	CASSSASLGQDATNEKLFF	TGTGCCAGCAGCTCCGCTAGTCTCGGACAGGACGCAACTAATGAAAAACTGTTTTTT
TRBV14	NA	TRBD2	TRBJ2-7	CASSQEPSGSLHEQYF	TGTGCCAGCAGCCAAGAGCCTAGCGGGAGTCTGCACGAGCAGTACTTC
TRBV11-2	few	NA	TRBJ2-7	CASSLDRQATYEQYF	TGTGCCAGCAGCTTAGATCGTCAGGCCACCTACGAGCAGTACTTC
TRBV6-2/TRBV6-3	few	TRBD1	TRBJ1-1	CASSSGPWGQSF	TGTGCCAGCAGCTCCGGCCCCTGGGGACAGAGTTTT
TRBV28	many	NA	TRBJ1-5	CASSSDRHESPQHF	TGTGCCAGCAGTTCCGACAGGCACGAGTCGCCCCAGCATTTT
TRBV19	NA	TRBD2	TRBJ2-3	CASCIDLTSGRRTDTQYF	TGTGCCAGTTGTATAGACCTGACTAGCGGGAGGCGCACAGATACGCAGTATTTT
TRBV7-9	few	NA	TRBJ2-1	CASRSSQGDSYNEQFF	TGTGCCAGCAGGTCCTCGCAGGGAGATTCCTACAATGAGCAGTTCTTC
TRBV23-1	many	NA	TRBJ2-7	CASPPDDGSYEQYF	TGCGCCAGCCCGCCCGATGACGGGTCCTACGAGCAGTACTTC
TRBV24-1	NA	NA	TRBJ2-7	CATSNYRGGTYEQYF	TGTGCCACCAGTAACTACAGGGGAGGTACCTACGAGCAGTACTTC
TRBV12-3/TRBV12-4	many	NA	TRBJ2-1	CASRTVHNEQFF	TGTGCCAGCAGAACAGTTCACAATGAGCAGTTCTTC